The present TCR beta chain was sequenced within a study of early T cells in non-severe SARS-CoV-2 infection. The protocol attached unique molecular identifiers to individual cDNA molecules. From the 5' RACE reads, TCRdb called clonotypes with MiXCR, one entry per CDR3 protein. Of roughly 52,000 distinct CDR3 sequences listed, about 6.3% are singletons. The germline V gene encodes CDR1 SGHTA and CDR2 FQGNSA. Deletions cut 5 bases from V and 4 bases from J, with 6 bases between. The CDR3 runs to 12 residues. This clonotype came up many times. Sequenced material: whole blood, taken at baseline. J is TRBJ2-1 and V is TRBV7-2; no clear D. This clonotype originated in an adult who was a healthcare worker with PCR-confirmed SARS-CoV-2 infection or an uninfected control (not recorded which). CDR3 nucleotides: TGTGCCAGCAGCCCTTTGTACAATGAGCAGTTCTTC. Amino acids: CASSPLYNEQFF.